The next 13 T cell receptor beta chains were all read from a single sample in a study of blood T cell repertoires in COVID-19 (dated by TCRdb to about 2020). The library came from the immunoSEQ multiplex PCR assay. Drawn from immuneACCESS, this table holds only the in-frame rearrangements with V and J called that TCRdb kept. Clones are partly lost; checked studies trace under half to an unresolved V gene and leave the rest unexplained. The sample table lists about 220,000 clones, approximately 90% of them with a count of one. In total, the top ten clones hold roughly a tenth of the sample. Input material: peripheral blood. The source is a woman in her fifties or sixties with COVID-19, enrolled during active disease.

This clone was recorded many times. The chain recombines TRBV27 with TRBJ1-1, with TRBD1 matching 7 bases. From germline, CDR1 is MNHEY and CDR2 SMNVEV (reference sequence). Losses at the gene ends were 5 bases for V and 5 bases for J; bases not matched to a gene: 17. The CDR3 spans 17 residues. For the CDR3, the DNA is TGTGCCAGCAGTAAGCGGACAGGTGGAATACTTTCAACTGAAGCTTTCTTT. It codes for CASSKRTGGILSTEAFF.

The chain couples TRBV11-3 to TRBJ2-1, with D perhaps matching TRBD2 (6 bases). Germline lookup yields CDR1 SGHNT and CDR2 YENEEA. The CDR3 consists of 15 residues. Trimming stripped 7 bases from V and 3 bases from J, with 16 bases between. CDR3 coding DNA: TGTGCCAGCAATAGGGACTCCCGAGTCTACAATGAGCAGTTCTTC. Translating gives CASNRDSRVYNEQFF. The entire variable domain, with the rest obtained from reference TRBV11-3 and TRBJ2-1, is as follows: EAGVVQSPRYKIIEKKQPVAFWCNPISGHNTLYWYLQNLGQGPELLIRYENEEAVDDSQLPKDRFSAERLKGVDSTLKIQPAELGDSAVYLCASNRDSRVYNEQFFGPGTRLTVL.

V gene TRBV3-1 (or the pseudogene TRBV3-2) combines with J gene TRBJ2-1, with a possible D match to TRBD1 (6 bases). This CDR3 is built from 13 residues. CDR1 is LGHDT, CDR2 YNNKEL, per germline (reference sequence). Trimming removed 4 bases at V and 9 bases at J, with 13 bases between. This CDR3 reads CASSPLDSAEQFF. In DNA, the CDR3 is TGTGCCAGCAGCCCATTGGACAGTGCTGAGCAGTTCTTC.

The genes are TRBV5-6 and TRBJ2-1; the match to TRBD2 covers 8 bases. V dropped 4 bases and J dropped 1; count of bases not matched to a gene: 7. The CDR3 contains 16 residues. The germline V gene has CDR1 SGHDT and CDR2 YYEEEE. The CDR3: CASSPVSGGSYNEQFF. CDR3 nucleotides: TGTGCCAGCAGCCCGGTGAGCGGGGGATCCTACAATGAGCAGTTCTTC. Full variable domain (missing parts from reference TRBV5-6 and TRBJ2-1): DAGVTQSPTHLIKTRGQQVTLRCSPKSGHDTVSWYQQALGQGPQFIFQYYEEEERQRGNFPDRFSGHQFPNYSSELNVNALLLGDSALYLCASSPVSGGSYNEQFFGPGTRLTVL.

The rearrangement links TRBV7-7 to TRBJ1-5; tentative D call: TRBD1 (6 bases). The V end was cut by 5 bases, the J end by 4 bases, with 15 bases between. The CDR3 extends over 15 amino acids. CDR1 is SSHAT and CDR2 is FNYEAQ in the germline V gene (reference sequence). CDR3 coding DNA: TGTGCCAGCAGCCCCAGTTACAGGGTGAATCAGCCCCAGCATTTT. Translated: CASSPSYRVNQPQHF.

This rearrangement joins TRBV6-4 to TRBJ2-2; 9 bases are shared with TRBD2. The CDR3 is 15 residues long. V lost 4 bases and J lost 6; bases outside the gene matches: 6. Germline lookup yields CDR1 MRHNA and CDR2 SNTAGT. The CDR3 reads CASSATSGVAGELFF. DNA for the CDR3: TGTGCCAGCAGTGCGACTAGCGGTGTCGCCGGGGAGCTGTTTTTT.

The chain links TRBV12-3 or TRBV12-4 to TRBJ1-3, with D hard to call. V lost 6 bases to trimming and J lost 0 bases, with 3 bases between them. The CDR3 loop spans 12 amino acids. CDR3 coding DNA: TGTGCCAGCAGCCACTCTGGAAACACCATATATTTT. Residues: CASSHSGNTIYF.

The chain has TRBV12-5 and TRBJ2-3; 8 bases are a match to TRBD1. With V trimmed by 3 bases and J by 0 bases, 2 bases remained unmatched. The germline gives CDR1 LGHNT, CDR2 FRNRAP. The CDR3 contains 15 residues. The CDR3, as DNA: TGTGCTAGTGGTTTACGACAGGGGAGCACAGATACGCAGTATTTT. This encodes CASGLRQGSTDTQYF.

This chain uses TRBV28 with TRBJ2-7, with no clear D. Germline V gene sequence: CDR1 MDHEN, CDR2 SYDVKM. Trimming pared 6 bases from V and 0 bases from J, leaving 9 bases between. This CDR3 has 13 amino acids. The CDR3 region is CASSPQASYEQYF. The DNA of the CDR3 is TGTGCCAGCAGCCCCCAGGCCTCCTACGAGCAGTACTTC.

The chain carries TRBV6-6 and TRBJ1-2, with a tentative D call TRBD1 (5 bases). The CDR3 is 12 residues long. The ends were cut back, 10 bases at V and 4 bases at J, with 13 bases in the middle. Germline V gives CDR1 MNHNY, CDR2 SVGAGI (reference sequence). The CDR3 sequence is CATRDFFYGYTF. The CDR3 nucleotides read TGTGCCACGCGGGACTTCTTCTATGGCTACACCTTC.

This clone has only a few counts. The rearrangement uses TRBV18 and TRBJ1-2; D is ambiguous. This CDR3 is 15 amino acids long. The germline V and J ends were trimmed by 2 bases and 3 bases, with 13 bases remaining between them. The V gene's germline CDR1 is KGHSH and CDR2 LQKENI. CDR3 in amino acids: CASSPTMSSDYGYTF. For the CDR3, the DNA is TGTGCCAGCTCACCAACGATGAGTTCCGACTATGGCTACACCTTC.

The CDR3 DNA follows: TGCGCCAGCAGCTTGGCGGGAGTGAGGACTGAAGCTTTCTTT. This sequence encodes CASSLAGVRTEAFF. The V call is TRBV5-1, the J call TRBJ1-1, with no clear D. The V gene's germline CDR1 is SGHRS and CDR2 YFSETQ. Deletions cut 0 bases from V and 5 bases from J, with 11 bases between. The CDR3 extends over 14 amino acids.

The V and J genes are TRBV30 and TRBJ1-6, with D unresolved. The germline CDR1 and CDR2 sequences are GTSNPN and SVGIG (reference sequence). V lost 0 bases, J lost 8 bases, and 8 bases lay in between. CDR3 size: 13 residues. This chain's CDR3 is CAWSVLNDSPLHF. The CDR3 DNA sequence: TGTGCCTGGAGTGTACTTAATGATTCACCCCTCCACTTT. Variable domain in full (rest from reference TRBV30 and TRBJ1-6): SQTIHQWPATLVQPVGSPLSLECTVEGTSNPNLYWYRQAAGRGLQLLFYSVGIGQISSEVPQNLSASRPQDRQFILSSKKLLLSDSGFYLCAWSVLNDSPLHFGNGTRLTVT.